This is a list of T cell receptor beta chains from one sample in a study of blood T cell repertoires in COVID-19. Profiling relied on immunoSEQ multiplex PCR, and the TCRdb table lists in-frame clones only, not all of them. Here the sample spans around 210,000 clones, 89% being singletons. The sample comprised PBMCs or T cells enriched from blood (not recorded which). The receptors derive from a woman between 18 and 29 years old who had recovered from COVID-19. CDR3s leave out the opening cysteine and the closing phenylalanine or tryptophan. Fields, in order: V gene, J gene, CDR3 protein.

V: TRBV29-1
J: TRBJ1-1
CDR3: SARVRDTEAF

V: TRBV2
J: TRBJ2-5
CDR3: ASSGELQETQY

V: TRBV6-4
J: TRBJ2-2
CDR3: ASSVRAGVNTGELF

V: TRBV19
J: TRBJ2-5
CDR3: ASSSGGSETQY

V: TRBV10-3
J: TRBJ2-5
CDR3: AISESRLANQETQY

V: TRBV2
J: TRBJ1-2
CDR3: ASSATGVYSGYT

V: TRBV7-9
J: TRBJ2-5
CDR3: ASSYNRETQY

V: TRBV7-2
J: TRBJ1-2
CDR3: ASSRQGGYGYT

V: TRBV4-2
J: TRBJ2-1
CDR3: ASSQDRSRAFGEQF

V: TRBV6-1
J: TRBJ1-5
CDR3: ASSDLRGIQQPQH

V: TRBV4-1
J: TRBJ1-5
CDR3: ASSQRTGGGQPQH

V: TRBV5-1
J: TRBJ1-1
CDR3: ASSLGQKEAF

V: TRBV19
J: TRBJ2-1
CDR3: ASSIERGSSYNEQF

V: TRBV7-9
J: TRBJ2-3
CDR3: ASSLVLAGLDTQY

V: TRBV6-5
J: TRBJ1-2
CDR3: ASSLDRFYGYT

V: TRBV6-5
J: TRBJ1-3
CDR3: ASSYSSGESGNTIY

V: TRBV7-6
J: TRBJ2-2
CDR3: ASSLDGAGAITGELF

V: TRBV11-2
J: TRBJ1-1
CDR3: ASSLVDRGTEAF

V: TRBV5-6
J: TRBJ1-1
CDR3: ASSQKVGGSWTEAF

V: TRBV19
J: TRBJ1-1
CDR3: ASSKDRWNTEAF

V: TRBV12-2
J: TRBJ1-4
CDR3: ASRLAPGQGVRTNEKLF

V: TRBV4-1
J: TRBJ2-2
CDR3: ASRRPGTNTGELF

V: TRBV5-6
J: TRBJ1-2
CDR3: ASSLVEYGYT

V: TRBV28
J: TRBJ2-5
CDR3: ASSFGTARQETQY

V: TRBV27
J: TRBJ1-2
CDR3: ASSTRDSGSYGYT

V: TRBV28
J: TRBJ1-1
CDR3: ASSLTGLNTEAF

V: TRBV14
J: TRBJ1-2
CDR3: ASSHRTATYGYT

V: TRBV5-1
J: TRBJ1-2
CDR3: ASSLDGGLNYGYT

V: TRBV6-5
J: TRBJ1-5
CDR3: ASSYSGPGIQPQH

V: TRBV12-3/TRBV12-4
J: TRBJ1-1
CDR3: ASTEQGGTEAF

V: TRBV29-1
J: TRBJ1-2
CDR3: SVISGQGVKSYGYT

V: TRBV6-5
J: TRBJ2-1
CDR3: ASSYGLAGGYNEQF

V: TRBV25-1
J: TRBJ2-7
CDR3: ASSEPLGGQEPYEQY

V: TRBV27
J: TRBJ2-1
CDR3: ASRTSTGGPDYNEQF

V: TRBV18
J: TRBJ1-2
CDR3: ASSPGEGYGYT

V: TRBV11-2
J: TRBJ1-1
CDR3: ASSLRGAMNTEAF

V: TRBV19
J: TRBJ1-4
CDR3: ASSVRGTTNEKLF

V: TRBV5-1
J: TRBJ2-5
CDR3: ASSLAGYQETQY

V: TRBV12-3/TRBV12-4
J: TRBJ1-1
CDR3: ASSPYTEAF

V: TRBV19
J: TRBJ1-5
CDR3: ASSDRDRGYSNQPQH

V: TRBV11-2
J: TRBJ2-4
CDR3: ASSLVRTGKNIQY

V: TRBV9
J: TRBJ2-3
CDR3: ASSGYGHTQY

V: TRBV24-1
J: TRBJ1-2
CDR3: ATSDDGQFVT

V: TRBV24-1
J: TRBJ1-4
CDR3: ATSEDRGQTNEKLF

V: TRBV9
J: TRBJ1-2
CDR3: ASSLRDTLVSGYT

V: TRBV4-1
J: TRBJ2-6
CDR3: ASSQDRKLPGANVLT

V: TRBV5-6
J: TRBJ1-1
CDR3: ASSLAGTDTEAF